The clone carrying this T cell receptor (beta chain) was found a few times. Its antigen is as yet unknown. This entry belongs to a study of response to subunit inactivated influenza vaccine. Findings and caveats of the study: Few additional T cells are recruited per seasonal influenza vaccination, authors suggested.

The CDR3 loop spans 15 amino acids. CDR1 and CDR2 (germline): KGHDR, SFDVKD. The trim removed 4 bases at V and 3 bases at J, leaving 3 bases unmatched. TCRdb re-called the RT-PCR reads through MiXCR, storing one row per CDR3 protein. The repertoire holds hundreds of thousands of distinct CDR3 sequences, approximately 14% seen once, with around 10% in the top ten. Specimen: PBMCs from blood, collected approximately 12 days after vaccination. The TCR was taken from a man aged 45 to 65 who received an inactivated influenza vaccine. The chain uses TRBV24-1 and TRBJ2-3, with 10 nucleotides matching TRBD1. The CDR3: CATSEPGQGTDTQYF. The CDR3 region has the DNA TGTGCCACCAGTGAACCGGGACAGGGGACAGATACGCAGTATTTT.